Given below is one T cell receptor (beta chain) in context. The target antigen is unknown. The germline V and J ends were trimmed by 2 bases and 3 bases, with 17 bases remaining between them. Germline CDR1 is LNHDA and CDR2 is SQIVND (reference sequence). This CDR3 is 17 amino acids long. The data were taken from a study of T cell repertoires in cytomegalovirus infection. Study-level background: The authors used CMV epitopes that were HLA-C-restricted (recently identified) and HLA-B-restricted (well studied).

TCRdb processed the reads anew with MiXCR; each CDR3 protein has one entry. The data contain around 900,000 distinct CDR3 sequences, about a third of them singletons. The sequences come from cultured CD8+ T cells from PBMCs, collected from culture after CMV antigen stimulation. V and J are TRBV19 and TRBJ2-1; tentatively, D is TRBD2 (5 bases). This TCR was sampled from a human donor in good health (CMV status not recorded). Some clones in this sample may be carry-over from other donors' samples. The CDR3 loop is CASSISRGYEDYNEQFF. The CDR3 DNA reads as TGTGCCAGTAGTATATCCCGGGGATATGAGGACTACAATGAGCAGTTCTTC.